This T cell receptor (beta chain) stems from a study of cytomegalovirus exposure and HLA in healthy donors. As to this clone: Its antigen is undetermined.

Profiled with immunoSEQ multiplex PCR; TCRdb holds only in-frame clones, not every one. The sample records around 170,000 clones, around nine tenths being singletons. V lost 0 bases and J 1 base, leaving 9 bases between the germline ends. The CDR3 spans 15 residues. Germline CDR1 is MNHNS and CDR2 is SASEGT. Study-level points and caveats: Most TCR sequences showed up rarely, but some public TCRs showed up in many donors.

The clonotype comes from a man between 18 and 35 years old in good health and CMV-seronegative. The chain recombines TRBV6-1 with TRBJ1-1; a possible D gene is TRBD1 (5 bases). The sample consisted of PBMCs. In DNA form, the CDR3 reads TGTGCCAGCAGTGAAGCTATGGGGGGGAACACTGAAGCTTTCTTT. Translated, it gives CASSEAMGGNTEAFF.